The sample holds a few counts of the clone carrying this TCR beta chain. The antigen is undetermined. Trimming took off 4 bases at V and 3 bases at J, with 22 bases between the two ends. The V gene's germline CDR1 is MNHEY and CDR2 SVGEGT. This CDR3 has 18 residues. The data stem from a study of T cell repertoires in cytomegalovirus infection. Whole-study results and caveats: The ex vivo response was dominated by HLA-C-restricted CMV-specific TCR beta clonotypes.

TCRdb analysed the reads with MiXCR anew, one entry per CDR3 protein. The sample carries hundreds of thousands of distinct CDR3 sequences, around 30% recorded once. The V and J genes are TRBV6-2 or TRBV6-3 and TRBJ2-4; D might be TRBD1 (6 bases). The sample here was cultured PBMCs, taken from culture after CMV antigen stimulation. This receptor was taken from a human donor in good health (CMV status not recorded). Some clones in this sample may be carry-over from other donors' samples. Written as DNA, the CDR3 is TGTGCCAGCAGTTCGACGTCCCAGGGGCCGAGGGGCAAAAACATTCAGTACTTC. Encoded protein: CASSSTSQGPRGKNIQYF.